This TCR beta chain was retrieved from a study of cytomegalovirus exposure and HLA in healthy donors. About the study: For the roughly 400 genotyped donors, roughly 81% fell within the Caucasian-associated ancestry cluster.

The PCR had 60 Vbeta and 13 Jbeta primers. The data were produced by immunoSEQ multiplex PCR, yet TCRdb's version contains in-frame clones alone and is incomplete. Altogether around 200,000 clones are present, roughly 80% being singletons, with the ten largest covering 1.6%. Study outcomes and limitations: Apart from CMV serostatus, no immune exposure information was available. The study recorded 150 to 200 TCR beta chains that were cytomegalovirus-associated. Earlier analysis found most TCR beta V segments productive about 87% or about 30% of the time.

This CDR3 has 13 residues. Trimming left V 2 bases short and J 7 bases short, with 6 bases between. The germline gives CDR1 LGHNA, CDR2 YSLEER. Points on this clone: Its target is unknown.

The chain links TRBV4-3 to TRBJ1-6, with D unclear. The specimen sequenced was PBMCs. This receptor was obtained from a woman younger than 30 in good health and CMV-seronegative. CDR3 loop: CASSQNRNSPLHF. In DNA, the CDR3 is TGCGCCAGCAGCCAAAACAGAAATTCACCCCTCCACTTT.